This passage covers 25 T cell receptor beta chains from one sample sequenced in a study of T cell responses to AZD1222 COVID-19 vaccine. Sequencing used immunoSEQ multiplex PCR; TCRdb keeps in-frame clones, though not all of them. The sample lists about 150,000 clones, 90% seen once, with about 1.7% in the top ten. Here the sequenced sample was peripheral blood, taken on day 0 of AZD1222 vaccination. These receptors were collected from an adult in good health.

This clone came up once. The rearrangement links TRBV30 to TRBJ1-1; D is ambiguous. CDR3 size: 13 residues. Per the germline V gene, CDR1 is GTSNPN and CDR2 is SVGIG (reference sequence). Here the CDR3 DNA reads TGTGCTCATTCCGCACAAACTCTTCGCAGGGCTTTCTTT. Protein sequence: CAHSAQTLRRAFF.

The J gene is TRBJ1-1, the V gene TRBV2; D gene ambiguous. The CDR3 loop spans 13 amino acids. V dropped 6 bases and J dropped 3 bases, with 11 bases sitting between them. The V gene's germline CDR1 is SNHLY and CDR2 FYNNEI. Here the CDR3 reads CASSEDVDTEAFF. Written as DNA, the CDR3 is TGTGCCAGCAGCGAGGACGTGGACACTGAAGCTTTCTTT.

V and J are TRBV6-5 and TRBJ1-2; TRBD1 matches at 9 bases. The CDR3 sequence is 15 residues long. Unmatched junction bases numbered 7, after V lost 4 bases and J lost 4 bases. The V gene's germline CDR1 is MNHEY and CDR2 SVGAGI. The CDR3 protein is CASSWTGETGYGYTF. The CDR3 DNA reads as TGTGCCAGCAGTTGGACAGGGGAGACGGGCTATGGCTACACCTTC.

V usage is TRBV4-2 and J usage is TRBJ2-1; possible D gene TRBD2, 6 bases. Germline assignment: CDR1 LGHNA and CDR2 YNFKEQ. V was trimmed by 2 bases and J by 1 base, leaving 12 bases between them. CDR3 size: 16 residues. The DNA for the CDR3 is TGTGCCAGCAGCCAACTCGATGGGGGGTCCTACAATGAGCAGTTCTTC. Translating it yields CASSQLDGGSYNEQFF.

This chain connects TRBV3-1 (or the pseudogene TRBV3-2) to TRBJ2-1, with D perhaps given as TRBD1 or TRBD2 (6 bases each). Trimming removed 11 bases at V and 1 base at J, with 30 bases between. Germline values: CDR1 LGHDT, CDR2 YNNKEL (reference sequence). This CDR3 has 19 amino acids. CDR3 in amino acids: CAACERGDLTVVSYNEQFF. DNA of the CDR3: TGTGCCGCGTGCGAGAGGGGGGACCTAACGGTGGTGTCCTACAATGAGCAGTTCTTC.

V and J are TRBV7-9 and TRBJ2-7; possible D gene TRBD1, 5 bases. The germline gives CDR1 SEHNR, CDR2 FQNEAQ (reference sequence). This CDR3 has 14 residues. The ends were cut back, 8 bases at V and 5 bases at J, with 19 bases in the middle. The CDR3 sequence: CASGDSLVPHEQYF. CDR3 in DNA: TGTGCCAGCGGAGACAGTTTGGTACCCCACGAGCAGTACTTC.

The V and J genes are TRBV28 and TRBJ2-7; D is perhaps TRBD1 (6 bases). Trimming took 6 bases from V and 1 from J, leaving 7 bases between them. CDR3 size: 12 residues. Germline V gives CDR1 MDHEN, CDR2 SYDVKM. This chain's CDR3 is CASRQGSYEQYF. CDR3 nucleotide sequence: TGTGCCAGCAGGCAGGGGTCCTACGAGCAGTACTTC. The complete variable domain, with remaining parts taken from reference TRBV28 and TRBJ2-7, reads DVKVTQSSRYLVKRTGEKVFLECVQDMDHENMFWYRQDPGLGLRLIYFSYDVKMKEKGDIPEGYSVSREKKERFSLILESASTNQTSMYLCASRQGSYEQYFGPGTRLTVT.

The chain has TRBV10-3 and TRBJ1-2; D may be TRBD1 (5 bases). Looked up from germline, CDR1 is ENHRY and CDR2 is SYGVKD. The CDR3 has 16 residues. V was cut by 2 bases and J by 0 bases, with 13 bases left in between. CDR3 in amino acids: CAISEVQGSTNYGYTF. The CDR3 region has the DNA TGTGCCATCAGTGAGGTCCAGGGATCAACTAACTATGGCTACACCTTC.

V is TRBV6-2 or TRBV6-3 and J is TRBJ2-1; 10 bases align to TRBD1. CDR3 length equals 17 residues. From germline, CDR1 is MNHEY and CDR2 SVGEGT. V lost 0 bases to trimming and J lost 7 bases; unmatched junction nucleotides: 9. The CDR3 DNA is TGTGCCAGCAGTTACTCTTTGGGACAGGGGTTTAGGAATGAGCAGTTCTTC. Amino acids: CASSYSLGQGFRNEQFF.

V usage is TRBV5-1 and J usage is TRBJ1-5, with 9 positions matching TRBD1. The CDR3 loop spans 15 amino acids. Germline CDR1 and CDR2: SGHRS and YFSETQ. J was trimmed by 4 bases and V by 0 bases; bases with no gene match: 2. CDR3 amino acids: CASSLAGTGNQPQHF. DNA for the CDR3: TGCGCCAGCAGCTTGGCCGGGACAGGGAATCAGCCCCAGCATTTT.

The chain couples TRBV11-2 to TRBJ2-7, with TRBD2 identical over 7 bases. The V gene end was trimmed by 8 bases and the J gene end by 5 bases; junction bases not matched to a gene: 9. Germline V CDR1 and CDR2: SGHAT, FQNNGV. The CDR3 spans 13 residues. CDR3 in amino acids: CASLGGSPHEQYF. As DNA, the CDR3 is TGTGCCAGCCTGGGAGGGAGTCCTCACGAGCAGTACTTC.

The chain has TRBV11-3 and TRBJ2-3; D is undetermined. The germline V and J ends were trimmed by 1 base and 3 bases, with 11 bases remaining between them. The CDR3 is made up of 15 amino acids. The germline gives CDR1 SGHNT, CDR2 YENEEA. This CDR3 is CASSLGSGLTDTQYF. Here the CDR3 DNA reads TGTGCCAGCAGCTTAGGCTCAGGTTTAACAGATACGCAGTATTTT.

The chain links TRBV6-6 to TRBJ2-1; no definite D call. CDR1 is MNHNY, CDR2 SVGAGI, per germline (reference sequence). The V and J ends lost 5 bases and 9 bases respectively, with 20 bases between them. CDR3 length equals 15 residues. CDR3 sequence (DNA): TGTGCCAGCAGTACGCCAGCCTACTTCGAGAGTGAGCAGTTCTTC. Translated, it gives CASSTPAYFESEQFF.

J is TRBJ2-1 and V is TRBV15; TRBD2 matches 12 bases. CDR1 LNHNV and CDR2 YYDKDF come from the germline V gene (reference sequence). The J segment lost 5 bases and the V segment lost 0 bases, leaving 5 bases of the junction unmatched. The CDR3 is 17 amino acids. In DNA, the CDR3 is TGTGCCACCAGCAGAGATCTAGCGGGAGGGCCAAACAATGAGCAGTTCTTC. It encodes CATSRDLAGGPNNEQFF.

The rearrangement uses TRBV10-3 and TRBJ1-4; 8 positions match TRBD1. CDR3 size: 15 residues. Germline CDR1 and CDR2: ENHRY and SYGVKD. Unmatched junction bases numbered 9, after V lost 6 bases and J lost 6 bases. CDR3 coding DNA: TGTGCCATCAGCAACCAGGGGGCGCTGGATGAAAAACTGTTTTTT. Translated: CAISNQGALDEKLFF.

This chain links TRBV28 with TRBJ2-7; D ambiguous. In germline, CDR1 is MDHEN, CDR2 SYDVKM. Trimming shortened V by 4 bases and J by 7 bases, and 8 bases separated the two germline ends. The CDR3 sequence is 11 residues long. CDR3 protein: CASSSPMEQYF. The CDR3 DNA sequence: TGTGCCAGCAGTTCCCCCATGGAGCAGTACTTC.

Concerning this clone itself: This sample includes further DNA sequences coding for the same CDR3. Written as DNA, the CDR3 is TGCGCCAGCCGACTCGAAGATAACACAGATACGCAGTATTTT. Protein: CASRLEDNTDTQYF. The chain carries TRBV5-1 and TRBJ2-3; D is unclear. The length of the CDR3 is 14 residues. V lost 7 bases to trimming and J lost 2 bases, with 14 bases between them. Germline V CDR1 and CDR2: SGHRS, YFSETQ.

The chain uses TRBV6-5 and TRBJ2-7; 10 bases match TRBD1. Germline-derived CDR1 and CDR2 are MNHEY and SVGAGI. With 4 bases clipped from V and 6 bases from J, the junction kept 9 bases outside the gene matches. This CDR3 has 15 amino acids. In DNA form, the CDR3 reads TGTGCCAGCAGTTCGCTTCTGACAGGGGGCGGCGAGCAGTACTTC. This gives the protein CASSSLLTGGGEQYF.

The genes are TRBV2 and TRBJ1-2, with D possibly matching TRBD1 (6 bases). The germline V gene has CDR1 SNHLY and CDR2 FYNNEI. The V and J ends lost 8 bases and 8 bases respectively, with 18 bases between them. This CDR3 comprises 13 residues. This CDR3 reads CASSRGRPEGYTF. The DNA for the CDR3 is TGTGCCAGCTCCCGGGGGCGTCCGGAAGGCTACACCTTC.

The chain couples TRBV7-2 to TRBJ1-1; D remains ambiguous. Deletions cut 2 bases from V and 0 bases from J, with 7 bases between. CDR1 is SGHTA and CDR2 is FQGNSA in the germline V gene. The CDR3 sequence is 14 residues long. The CDR3 DNA sequence: TGTGCCAGCAGCTTAATACAAGTGAACACTGAAGCTTTCTTT. Amino acids: CASSLIQVNTEAFF.

V usage is TRBV6-4 and J usage is TRBJ2-1, with D possibly TRBD2 on 7 matching bases. V dropped 5 bases and J dropped 5 bases, with 10 bases sitting between them. The CDR3 has 13 residues. Germline lookup yields CDR1 MRHNA and CDR2 SNTAGT. The CDR3 DNA follows: TGTGCCAGCAGTACAGGGACTAACAATGAGCAGTTCTTC. Amino acid sequence: CASSTGTNNEQFF.

The V call is TRBV6-6, the J call TRBJ1-3; D is unresolved. The V and J ends lost 6 bases and 3 bases respectively, with 9 bases between them. Per germline, CDR1 MNHNY and CDR2 SVGAGI (reference sequence). This CDR3 comprises 13 residues. CDR3 amino acids: CASSIKGGNTIYF. The CDR3 coding sequence is TGTGCCAGCAGCATTAAGGGTGGAAACACCATATATTTT.

CDR3 bases: TGTGCCAGTAGTATAGTGGGCCCGGGAATTTCCTACAATGAGCAGTTCTTC. The encoded protein is CASSIVGPGISYNEQFF. The V and J genes are TRBV19 and TRBJ2-1; possibly TRBD2 for D (5 bases). Trimming took 1 base from V and 1 from J, leaving 14 bases between them. Germline CDR1 reads LNHDA; CDR2 reads SQIVND (reference sequence). The CDR3 runs to 17 residues.

V gene TRBV7-3 combines with J gene TRBJ2-2, with D unclear. Trimming cost V 5 bases and J 2 bases, with 6 bases left between them. There are 13 residues in the CDR3. Germline-derived CDR1 and CDR2 are SGHTA and FQGTGA. The CDR3 sequence is CASSPVNTGELFF. The DNA for the CDR3 is TGTGCCAGCAGCCCAGTCAACACCGGGGAGCTGTTTTTT.

This rearrangement joins TRBV9 to TRBJ2-1; the D is unclear. Germline CDR1 reads SGDLS; CDR2 reads YYNGEE. The CDR3 runs 14 residues. V was cut by 4 bases and J by 4 bases, with 12 bases left in between. The CDR3 region has the DNA TGTGCCAGCAGCCCCTCGGGTAGGTACAATGAGCAGTTCTTC. Residues: CASSPSGRYNEQFF.